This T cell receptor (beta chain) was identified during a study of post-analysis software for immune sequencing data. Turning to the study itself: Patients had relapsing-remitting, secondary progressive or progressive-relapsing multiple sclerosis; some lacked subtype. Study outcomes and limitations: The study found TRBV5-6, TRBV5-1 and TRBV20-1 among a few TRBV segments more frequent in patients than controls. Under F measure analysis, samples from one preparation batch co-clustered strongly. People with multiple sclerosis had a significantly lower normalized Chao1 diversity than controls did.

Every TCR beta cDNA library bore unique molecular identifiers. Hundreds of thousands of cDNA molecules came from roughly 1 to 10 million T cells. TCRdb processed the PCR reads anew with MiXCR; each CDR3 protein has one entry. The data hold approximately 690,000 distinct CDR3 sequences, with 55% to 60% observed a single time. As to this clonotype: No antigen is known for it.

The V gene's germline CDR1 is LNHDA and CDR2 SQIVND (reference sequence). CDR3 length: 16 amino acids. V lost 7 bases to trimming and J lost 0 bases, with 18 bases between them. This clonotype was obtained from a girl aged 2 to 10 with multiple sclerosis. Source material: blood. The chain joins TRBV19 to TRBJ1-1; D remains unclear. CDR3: CASIGGLGFMNTEAFF. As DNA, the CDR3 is TGTGCCAGTATAGGAGGGCTTGGTTTTATGAACACTGAAGCTTTCTTT. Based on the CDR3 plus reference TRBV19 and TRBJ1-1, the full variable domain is DGGITQSPKYLFRKEGQNVTLSCEQNLNHDAMYWYRQDPGQGLRLIYYSQIVNDFQKGDIAEGYSVSREKKESFPLTVTSAQKNPTAFYLCASIGGLGFMNTEAFFGQGTRLTVV.